This is a list of T cell receptor beta chains from one sample in a study of blood T cells in healthy people across ages. TCRdb analysed the 5' RACE reads with MiXCR anew, one entry per CDR3 protein. The sample comprises 800,000 or so distinct CDR3 sequences, 25% of which are singletons, and 3.7% rests with the top ten. This same sample was also taken into another study, of T cells of mothers and their children.

What was sequenced was blood. These receptors were obtained from a boy aged 10-17 years in good health. CDR3s include the opening cysteine and the closing phenylalanine or tryptophan. The D gene is left open where the match is weak. For some rows the clone size is stated as once, few or many, or as a class when expanded; others skip it.

d_call	j_call	v_call	clone_size	cdr3_length	cdr3_nt	cdr3_aa
-	TRBJ1-3	TRBV6-1	few	13	TGTGCCAGCATTTCCCGCTCTGGAAACACCATATATTTT	CASISRSGNTIYF
TRBD2	TRBJ2-1	TRBV7-9	few	16	TGTGCCAGCAGCGCCGCCCGACTAGCGGGATTAAATGAGCAGTTCTTC	CASSAARLAGLNEQFF
-	TRBJ1-1	TRBV20-1	once	15	TGCAGTGCTAGCCCTCCCCTTACAGTGAACACTGAAGCTTTCTTT	CSASPPLTVNTEAFF
-	TRBJ1-1	TRBV5-5	-	14	TGTGCCAGCAGCACGGGACCTCCGAACACTGAAGCTTTCTTT	CASSTGPPNTEAFF
-	TRBJ1-5	TRBV6-2/TRBV6-3	few	13	TGTGCCAGCAGTTGGCAGGGTTATCAGCCCCAGCATTTT	CASSWQGYQPQHF
-	TRBJ2-1	TRBV28	-	16	TGTGCCAGCAGTGCCCGGGGTAGCGGTTTAAACAATGAGCAGTTCTTC	CASSARGSGLNNEQFF
TRBD2	TRBJ2-3	TRBV20-1	-	14	TGCAGTGCTATTACTAGCGTAGGAACAGATACGCAGTATTTT	CSAITSVGTDTQYF
TRBD1	TRBJ2-7	TRBV20-1	-	13	TGCAGTGCTGGAAAGGGGGCTTCCTACGAGCAGTACTTC	CSAGKGASYEQYF
-	TRBJ2-7	TRBV21-1	few	19	TGTGCCAGCAGCAAAGTGGGGCAACAGGGGGCAAACCTGACCTACGAGCAGTACTTC	CASSKVGQQGANLTYEQYF
-	TRBJ2-3	TRBV10-3	-	14	TGTGCCATCAGTGGAGCGTTTAGCACAGATACGCAGTATTTT	CAISGAFSTDTQYF
TRBD2	TRBJ2-3	TRBV5-1	-	13	TGCGCCAGCCGGATTCGGGAGGCAGATACGCAGTATTTT	CASRIREADTQYF
-	TRBJ2-1	TRBV5-5	-	12	TGTGCCAGCAGCTGGATCGCCGATGAGCAGTTCTTC	CASSWIADEQFF
TRBD2	TRBJ2-1	TRBV5-1	many	14	TGTGCCAGCAGTACTAGCGGAACGTACAATGAGCAGTTCTTC	CASSTSGTYNEQFF
-	TRBJ2-1	TRBV10-3	few	10	TGTGCCATTGGGACAAATGAGCAGTTCTTC	CAIGTNEQFF
TRBD2	TRBJ2-5	TRBV3-1	few	17	TGTGCCAGCAGCCTTTACCAGGGCGGGGGAGGCCAAGAGACCCAGTACTTC	CASSLYQGGGGQETQYF
-	TRBJ1-2	TRBV28	-	14	TGTGCCAGCAGTAGTGGGTGGGCACGCTATGGCTACACCTTC	CASSSGWARYGYTF
-	TRBJ2-6	TRBV7-9	-	19	TGTGCCAGCAGCTTATGGTCCGGCTTAAACTACTCTGGGGCCAACGTCCTGACTTTC	CASSLWSGLNYSGANVLTF
TRBD1	TRBJ2-3	TRBV28	few	17	TGTGCCAGCAGTTTATTCCGGGGGACAGGGTTCACAGATACGCAGTATTTT	CASSLFRGTGFTDTQYF
-	TRBJ1-4	TRBV6-1	few	13	TGTGCCAGCAGTGCGGTATATAATGAAAAACTGTTTTTT	CASSAVYNEKLFF
TRBD2	TRBJ2-7	TRBV7-9	few	16	TGTGCCAGCAGCCCCTCGCTAGCGGGGCCCTCCTACGAGCAGTACTTC	CASSPSLAGPSYEQYF
-	TRBJ2-1	TRBV5-4	few	15	TGTGCCAGCAGCTCGACGACAGCACACTACAATGAGCAGTTCTTC	CASSSTTAHYNEQFF
-	TRBJ1-2	TRBV29-1	-	13	TGCAGCGTTTTCGGCAGCCTCAACTATGGCTACACCTTC	CSVFGSLNYGYTF
-	TRBJ2-2	TRBV6-2/TRBV6-3	few	16	TGTGCCAGCATAAAGAGGGGAGGTCCGAACACCGGGGAGCTGTTTTTT	CASIKRGGPNTGELFF
-	TRBJ2-3	TRBV5-1	-	14	TGCGCCAGCAGCTTTCGGGCCCAGACAGATACGCAGTATTTT	CASSFRAQTDTQYF
-	TRBJ1-4	TRBV7-2	-	14	TGTGCCAGCAGTCGCCGGGACTCTAATGAAAAACTGTTTTTT	CASSRRDSNEKLFF
-	TRBJ2-5	TRBV10-3	few	14	TGTGCCATCAGTGAGGGGGGTCCCCAAGAGACCCAGTACTTC	CAISEGGPQETQYF
TRBD1	TRBJ2-5	TRBV7-2	few	13	TGTGCCAGCAGCCCCCGGGACAGAGAGACCCAGTACTTC	CASSPRDRETQYF
-	TRBJ2-5	TRBV20-1	few	15	TGCAGTGCTAGAGACAATCCGCGGGGAGGAGAGACCCAGTACTTC	CSARDNPRGGETQYF
-	TRBJ2-5	TRBV29-1	-	12	TGCAGCGTCGGCACTCGGGTGGAGACCCAGTACTTC	CSVGTRVETQYF
-	TRBJ2-3	TRBV29-1	-	14	TGCAGCGTTGAAGACCACAGCCCCACAGATACGCAGTATTTT	CSVEDHSPTDTQYF
TRBD2	TRBJ2-3	TRBV28	few	16	TGTGCCAGCAGTTTATTTCTAGCGGGTGCACAAGATACGCAGTATTTT	CASSLFLAGAQDTQYF
TRBD2	TRBJ2-1	TRBV7-9	many	15	TGTGCCAGCAGCGCACTAGCGGGAGGTTACAATGAGCAGTTCTTC	CASSALAGGYNEQFF
-	TRBJ1-4	TRBV4-3	many	15	TGCGCCAGCAGCCACCGAACAGGAGACGTTGAAAAACTGTTTTTT	CASSHRTGDVEKLFF
-	TRBJ1-1	TRBV28	few	14	TGTGCCAGCAGTGGGGTGGGGGGCGCCACTGAAGCTTTCTTT	CASSGVGGATEAFF
TRBD2	TRBJ2-7	TRBV2	few	15	TGTGCCAGCAGAGAGACTAGCGGGGGACACTACGAGCAGTACTTC	CASRETSGGHYEQYF
-	TRBJ2-3	TRBV7-2	few	11	TGTGCCAGCGGGGCCCCAGATACGCAGTATTTT	CASGAPDTQYF
-	TRBJ2-3	TRBV10-3	-	13	TGTGCCATCAGTGGGGTGAGCACAGATACGCAGTATTTT	CAISGVSTDTQYF
-	TRBJ1-1	TRBV20-1	few	14	TGCAGTGCTAGGACATCCGGGACGAACACTGAAGCTTTCTTT	CSARTSGTNTEAFF
-	TRBJ2-7	TRBV20-1	-	16	TGCAGTGCTAGAAACTATCTTTCGGGGTCCTTCTACGAGCAGTACTTC	CSARNYLSGSFYEQYF
TRBD1	TRBJ2-2	TRBV5-1	-	16	TGCGCCAGCAGCCCAGACAGGGACAGGGTTACCGGGGAGCTGTTTTTT	CASSPDRDRVTGELFF
TRBD1	TRBJ1-5	TRBV12-3/TRBV12-4	-	15	TGTGCCAGCAGTTTTAGGACAGGGTACGATCAGCCCCAGCATTTT	CASSFRTGYDQPQHF
-	TRBJ1-1	TRBV7-8	-	14	TGTGCCAGCACCTTGGGGTCTTCGAACACTGAAGCTTTCTTT	CASTLGSSNTEAFF
-	TRBJ2-5	TRBV12-3/TRBV12-4	few	15	TGTGCCAGCGGACTTGGGGGGCGACGACAAGAGACCCAGTACTTC	CASGLGGRRQETQYF
-	TRBJ2-7	TRBV12-3/TRBV12-4	few	13	TGTGCCAGCTGTCCGACGGGGGCATCCGAGCAGTACTTC	CASCPTGASEQYF
-	TRBJ1-1	TRBV5-1	-	15	TGCGCCAGCAGCTTTGGGCGGGGAGCCCACACTGAAGCTTTCTTT	CASSFGRGAHTEAFF
TRBD1	TRBJ1-4	TRBV7-2	few	13	TGTGCCAGCGCAGGGGGCACTAATGAAAAACTGTTTTTT	CASAGGTNEKLFF